This TCR beta chain was identified during a study of radiation and T cells in renal cell carcinoma. Overall study findings and caveats: Without pretreatment biopsies, baseline tumor clonotype presence was undetermined. In blood, top tumor clones expanded by 2 weeks, shrinking by 4.

Deletions cut 6 bases from V and 1 base from J, with 16 bases between. Germline loops: CDR1 MDHEN, CDR2 SYDVKM. There are 16 residues in the CDR3. Indicated time point: baseline pretreatment blood. Treatment indicated: 15 Gy SBRT to primary tumor, nephrectomy 4 weeks later. Serial blood draws occurred at baseline and 2 and 4 weeks post-SBRT. The tumor was a clear cell renal cell carcinoma. In regard to this clone: The target antigen is unknown.

This table comes from immunoSEQ multiplex PCR, and its TCRdb copy is limited to in-frame clones, with some not included. This sample yields some 110,000 clones, of which about four fifths are seen a single time; around 3% belongs to the top ten. This clonotype was sampled from a woman aged 55-70 years with renal cell carcinoma. The rearrangement joins TRBV28 to TRBJ1-5; perhaps TRBD1 as D (5 bases). The sample here was blood, taken from a patient whose treatment included radiotherapy and nephrectomy. The CDR3, as DNA: TGTGCCAGCAGCCGATATCAGGGTCACAGCAATCAGCCCCAGCATTTT. Protein: CASSRYQGHSNQPQHF.